The next 25 T cell receptor beta chains were all read from a single sample in a study of blood T cell repertoires in COVID-19. Libraries were prepared by immunoSEQ multiplex PCR; TCRdb keeps only in-frame clonotypes and omits some of them. The repertoire includes more than 85,000 clones, roughly 90% of them detected once, and around 4.2% sits in the top ten. Source material: peripheral blood. These receptors originate from a human donor with COVID-19, enrolled during active disease. The donor label of this sample is uncertain.

The V gene is TRBV11-1, the J gene TRBJ2-2; D not certain. The length of the CDR3 is 12 residues. Trimming cost V 6 bases and J 2 bases, with 4 bases left between them. Germline V gives CDR1 SGHAT, CDR2 FQDESV (reference sequence). CDR3 in amino acids: CASSTNTGELFF. Written as DNA, the CDR3 is TGTGCCAGCAGTACTAACACCGGGGAGCTGTTTTTT.

This chain joins TRBV6-1 and TRBJ1-5; D is undetermined. The V gene's germline CDR1 is MNHNS and CDR2 SASEGT. The CDR3 loop spans 14 amino acids. Trimming stripped 0 bases from V and 4 bases from J, with 7 bases between. CDR3 sequence: CASSEAGGNQPQHF. The CDR3 nucleotides read TGTGCCAGCAGTGAAGCAGGCGGGAATCAGCCCCAGCATTTT.

The chain joins TRBV15 to TRBJ1-6; 7 bases are shared with TRBD1. The CDR3 has 19 amino acids. Unmatched junction bases numbered 12, after V lost 4 bases and J lost 0 bases. The germline CDR1 and CDR2 sequences are LNHNV and YYDKDF (reference sequence). Here the CDR3 DNA reads TGTGCCACCAGCAAAACTTTATTGACAGGGAGCTCCTATAATTCACCCCTCCACTTT. Amino acids: CATSKTLLTGSSYNSPLHF. The full variable domain, rest sourced from reference TRBV15 and TRBJ1-6, is DAMVIQNPRYQVTQFGKPVTLSCSQTLNHNVMYWYQQKSSQAPKLLFHYYDKDFNNEADTPDNFQSRRPNTSFCFLDIRSPGLGDTAMYLCATSKTLLTGSSYNSPLHFGNGTRLTVT.

CDR3 sequence (DNA): TGTGCAAGTCGCCGCAGGACAGGGAACGCCGCTAGCGGGAGATGTAATGAGCAGTTCTTC. This sequence encodes CASRRRTGNAASGRCNEQFF. The chain joins TRBV12-2 to TRBJ2-1; the table calls TRBD2, which could not be checked here. TRBV12-2 is noted as a pseudogene. The CDR3 is made up of 20 amino acids.

This chain uses TRBV7-2 with TRBJ1-5; D is possibly TRBD1 (5 bases). Germline V CDR1 and CDR2: SGHTA, FQGNSA. Trimming shortened V by 3 bases and J by 5 bases, and 11 bases separated the two germline ends. This CDR3 spans 14 amino acids. Here the CDR3 reads CASSFAGPHQPQHF. CDR3 DNA: TGTGCCAGCAGCTTCGCAGGGCCCCATCAGCCCCAGCATTTT.

This clone came up once. The rearrangement links TRBV5-1 to TRBJ2-5, with D perhaps TRBD1 (6 bases). Trimming cost V 4 bases and J 2 bases, with 12 bases left between them. This CDR3 comprises 14 residues. The V gene's germline CDR1 is SGHRS and CDR2 YFSETQ. CDR3 region: CASSRGQPQETQYF. For the CDR3, the DNA is TGCGCCAGCAGCAGAGGACAGCCGCAAGAGACCCAGTACTTC. Full variable domain (missing parts from reference TRBV5-1 and TRBJ2-5): KAGVTQTPRYLIKTRGQQVTLSCSPISGHRSVSWYQQTPGQGLQFLFEYFSETQRNKGNFPGRFSGRQFSNSRSEMNVSTLELGDSALYLCASSRGQPQETQYFGPGTRLLVL.

The J gene is TRBJ1-2, the V gene TRBV6-6; 9 bases align to TRBD1. V was clipped by 0 bases and J by 1 base; unmatched bases: 0. CDR1 and CDR2 (germline): MNHNY, SVGAGI (reference sequence). The length of the CDR3 is 15 residues. CDR3 amino acids: CASSYSGQGNYGYTF. The CDR3 DNA is TGTGCCAGCAGTTACTCGGGACAGGGTAACTATGGCTACACCTTC.

The chain employs TRBV18 and TRBJ2-7, with D maybe TRBD1 (6 bases). Between the trimmed V and J ends, which lost 6 bases and 4 bases, there was a span of 13 bases. Germline V gives CDR1 KGHSH, CDR2 LQKENI. This CDR3 has 13 amino acids. The CDR3 spells CASSPGQPYEQYF. CDR3 coding DNA: TGTGCCAGCTCGCCCGGACAGCCTTACGAGCAGTACTTC.

This sequence joins TRBV15 and TRBJ2-3, with D maybe TRBD1 (5 bases). Germline loops: CDR1 LNHNV, CDR2 YYDKDF (reference sequence). The CDR3 is made up of 15 amino acids. V shed 1 base and J shed 8 bases, with 16 bases lying between them. DNA of the CDR3: TGTGCCACCAGCAGAGTACCCAGGGCGGTGGGTACGCAGTATTTT. The encoded protein is CATSRVPRAVGTQYF. Variable domain in full (rest from reference TRBV15 and TRBJ2-3): DAMVIQNPRYQVTQFGKPVTLSCSQTLNHNVMYWYQQKSSQAPKLLFHYYDKDFNNEADTPDNFQSRRPNTSFCFLDIRSPGLGDTAMYLCATSRVPRAVGTQYFGPGTRLTVL.

The rearrangement uses TRBV11-2 and TRBJ2-2; D remains unclear. The CDR3 contains 14 residues. V lost 1 base and J 1 base, leaving 4 bases between the germline ends. The germline gives CDR1 SGHAT, CDR2 FQNNGV. CDR3 amino acids: CASSLARNTGELFF. In nucleotides, the CDR3 is TGTGCCAGCAGCTTAGCCCGGAACACCGGGGAGCTGTTTTTT.

The V and J genes are TRBV2 and TRBJ1-6, with 10 bases fitting TRBD1. The CDR3 extends over 15 amino acids. CDR1 is SNHLY, CDR2 FYNNEI, per germline. Germline trimming cut 11 bases from V and 6 bases from J; bases unmatched to any gene: 10. The CDR3 coding sequence is TGTGCCTGTACAGGACAGGGGGAAACTAATTCACCCCTCCACTTT. Protein: CACTGQGETNSPLHF.

The CDR3: CASSEEQGITYEQYF. The CDR3 coding sequence is TGCGCCAGCAGTGAAGAACAGGGAATAACCTACGAGCAGTACTTC. The chain carries TRBV10-1 and TRBJ2-7, with TRBD1 as a possible D gene (6 bases). Germline V gene data show CDR1 as WNHNN and CDR2 as SYGVQD (reference sequence). The CDR3 is made up of 15 amino acids. The V end was cut by 3 bases, the J end by 2 bases, with 14 bases between.

The chain uses TRBV9 and TRBJ1-5, with unresolved D. The germline V gene encodes CDR1 SGDLS and CDR2 YYNGEE. CDR3 length: 14 amino acids. The V gene lost 2 bases and the J gene lost 5 bases, with 11 bases spanning the gap. CDR3 amino acids: CASSVTHLDQPQHF. The CDR3 DNA is TGTGCCAGCAGCGTGACACACTTAGATCAGCCCCAGCATTTT.

This chain uses TRBV1 with TRBJ2-7; no DNA check was done on the table's D call, TRBD2. TRBV1 is given as a pseudogene. This CDR3 region has 18 residues. The CDR3 sequence is CTSSQDGLAEKNSYEQYF. For the CDR3, the DNA is TGCACCAGCAGCCAAGACGGGCTAGCGGAGAAAAACTCCTACGAGCAGTACTTC.

This clone has only a few counts. CDR3 sequence reads: CASSWESGSAEAFF. In DNA form, the CDR3 reads TGTGCCAGCAGCTGGGAGAGCGGCTCCGCTGAAGCTTTCTTT. The chain couples TRBV5-6 to TRBJ1-1; D gene uncertain. V dropped 3 bases and J dropped 6 bases, with 15 bases sitting between them. Germline CDR1 reads SGHDT; CDR2 reads YYEEEE. The CDR3 runs 14 residues.

This CDR3 is CASSSLSGGKTDTQYF. The CDR3 DNA reads as TGTGCCAGCAGTTCCCTAAGCGGGGGGAAGACAGATACGCAGTATTTT. The chain couples TRBV6-5 to TRBJ2-3; 9 bases agree with TRBD2. V lost 4 bases, J lost 3 bases, and 8 bases stayed unmatched. From germline, CDR1 is MNHEY and CDR2 SVGAGI. This CDR3 is 16 amino acids long.

V gene TRBV19 combines with J gene TRBJ2-1, with TRBD2 matching 7 bases. There are 16 residues in the CDR3. V shed 4 bases, J shed 4 bases, and the junction held 10 bases outside the gene matches. Germline loops: CDR1 LNHDA, CDR2 SQIVND (reference sequence). The chain's CDR3 is CASSNEGLRKYNEQFF. The DNA for the CDR3 is TGTGCCAGTAGTAACGAGGGACTAAGAAAATACAATGAGCAGTTCTTC.

The rearrangement joins TRBV11-2 to TRBJ2-1; 8 bases are a match to TRBD1. The CDR3 totals 14 residues. V lost 6 bases, J lost 5 bases, and 6 bases stayed unmatched. Germline V gene lookup returns CDR1 SGHAT and CDR2 FQNNGV. The CDR3 DNA sequence: TGTGCCAGCAGGACGGGACAGGCAAACAATGAGCAGTTCTTC. It encodes CASRTGQANNEQFF.

This chain connects TRBV7-9 to TRBJ2-7; a possible D gene is TRBD1 (6 bases). V was shortened by 5 bases and J by 2 bases, with 16 bases between the two germline ends. This CDR3 region has 15 residues. The germline V gene encodes CDR1 SEHNR and CDR2 FQNEAQ (reference sequence). This chain's CDR3 is CASSPRRTDAYEQYF. Here the CDR3 DNA reads TGTGCCAGCAGCCCAAGACGGACAGATGCCTACGAGCAGTACTTC. Together with reference TRBV7-9 and TRBJ2-7, the CDR3 gives the full variable domain: DTGVSQNPRHKITKRGQNVTFRCDPISEHNRLYWYRQTLGQGPEFLTYFQNEAQLEKSRLLSDRFSAERPKGSFSTLEIQRTEQGDSAMYLCASSPRRTDAYEQYFGPGTRLTVT.

V is TRBV7-9 and J is TRBJ1-6, with D perhaps matching TRBD1 (5 bases). The CDR3 contains 17 residues. V dropped 1 base and J dropped 10 bases, with 20 bases sitting between them. Germline V gives CDR1 SEHNR, CDR2 FQNEAQ (reference sequence). Here the CDR3 reads CASSLVRAVGLESPLHF. The CDR3 coding sequence is TGTGCCAGCAGCTTAGTACGAGCCGTGGGGCTAGAATCACCCCTCCACTTT.

The chain recombines TRBV5-4 with TRBJ2-1; 9 bases are shared with TRBD2. Per the germline V gene, CDR1 is SGHNT and CDR2 is YYREEE (reference sequence). Unmatched junction bases numbered 5, after V lost 0 bases and J lost 4 bases. The CDR3 spans 16 residues. CDR3 nucleotides: TGTGCCAGCAGCTTGGAACGGACTAGCGATTACAATGAGCAGTTCTTC. Residues: CASSLERTSDYNEQFF.

In nucleotides, the CDR3 is TGTGCCAGCAGCTTAGGACGTAGCGCTAACTATGGCTACACCTTC. Its translation is CASSLGRSANYGYTF. V and J are TRBV4-2 and TRBJ1-2; no clear D gene. The CDR3 is 15 residues long. Germline CDR1 is LGHNA and CDR2 is YNFKEQ. Trimming stripped 5 bases from V and 0 bases from J, with 13 bases between.

V is TRBV5-1 and J is TRBJ2-5; TRBD1 aligns across 9 bases. Germline loops: CDR1 SGHRS, CDR2 YFSETQ. The CDR3 has 13 amino acids. V gave up 7 bases and J gave up 4 bases; unmatched junction bases: 5. This CDR3 reads CASGTGGGETQYF. The CDR3 nucleotides read TGCGCCAGCGGCACAGGGGGCGGAGAGACCCAGTACTTC.

The chain uses TRBV5-1 and TRBJ1-6; 9 bases are shared with TRBD1. J gave up 10 bases and V 3 bases, and 8 bases lay outside the gene matches. This CDR3 spans 15 amino acids. Looked up from germline, CDR1 is SGHRS and CDR2 is YFSETQ. The CDR3 bases are TGCGCCAGCAGCTGGGCACAGGGGGCTGACTCACCCCTCCACTTT. It encodes CASSWAQGADSPLHF.

This clone appeared a few times. The chain couples TRBV6-5 to TRBJ1-1; D unresolved. This CDR3 comprises 15 residues. The V and J ends lost 0 bases and 1 base respectively, with 9 bases between them. Germline CDR1 MNHEY, CDR2 SVGAGI. The CDR3 coding sequence is TGTGCCAGCAGTTACTCGATCGGTTCGAACACTGAAGCTTTCTTT. Protein sequence: CASSYSIGSNTEAFF.